Detailed here is one TCR beta chain. The data were taken from a study of brain T cells in children with intractable seizures. Surgery cases with the highest brain T cell transcript signatures were chosen for sequencing. Pre-surgery treatment included at least one anti-epileptic drug. Sequencing used immunoSEQ multiplex PCR; TCRdb keeps in-frame clones, though not all of them. This sample yields fewer than 150,000 clones, of which 94% are seen a single time; more than 3% belongs to the top ten. The source material was peripheral blood, sampled at surgery. This sequence was found in a boy in the first two years of life with hemimegalencephaly and intractable seizures.

The CDR3 region is CASSVGQGGTGELFF. CDR3 nucleotide sequence: TGCGCCAGCAGTGTTGGACAGGGGGGAACCGGGGAGCTGTTTTTT. The gene calls are TRBV10-1 and TRBJ2-2; 10 bases map to TRBD1. Germline V CDR1 and CDR2: WNHNN, SYGVQD (reference sequence). V shed 4 bases and J 5 bases; nucleotides not matched to a gene: 4. The CDR3 totals 15 residues.